Listed below are T cell receptor beta chains from one sample, sequenced in a study of blood T cell repertoires in COVID-19. The method was immunoSEQ multiplex PCR; TCRdb's version includes in-frame clones alone and lacks a portion of them. The table lists 150,000 to 160,000 clones, about 88% of them singletons. Sequencing was done on a sample of peripheral blood. The receptor set was obtained from a woman in her seventies with acute or convalescent COVID-19. Each CDR3 is given with its conserved first and last residue. A D gene is named only where the DNA matches it firmly. Clone sizes are given selectively: once, few, many, or a class where the clone is expanded.

size	V	D	J	DNA	CDR3
once	TRBV2	.	TRBJ1-5	TGTGCCAGCAGTCGACAGAATCGTAATAGCAATCAGCCCCAGCATTTT	CASSRQNRNSNQPQHF
.	TRBV5-8	TRBD1	TRBJ1-3	TGTGCCAGCAGACGGACAGGGACCACCATATATTTT	CASRRTGTTIYF
once	TRBV7-6	TRBD1	TRBJ2-3	TGTGCCAGCAGCTTAGGGGGGACAGGGAGCACAGATACGCAGTATTTT	CASSLGGTGSTDTQYF
.	TRBV5-1	.	TRBJ2-7	TGCGCCAGCAGCTTGGGACAAGCCCGCTACGAGCAGTACTTC	CASSLGQARYEQYF
.	TRBV5-1	.	TRBJ1-4	TGCGCCAGCAGCTTGGCCCCGGGGGGCGGTGAAAAACTGTTTTTT	CASSLAPGGGEKLFF
.	TRBV5-1	.	TRBJ1-2	TGCGCCAGCAGCTTGGACGTCGCCCGAGCGGGCTACACCTTC	CASSLDVARAGYTF
.	TRBV3-1/TRBV3-2	TRBD2	TRBJ2-4	TGTGCCAGTCAAGGGACTAGCGGGGGCTATGTAGCCAAAAACATTCAGTACTTC	CASQGTSGGYVAKNIQYF
.	TRBV2	TRBD2	TRBJ2-1	TGTGCCAGGAGAGAGCGGGGAGGGTACAATGAGCAGTTCTTC	CARRERGGYNEQFF
once	TRBV7-3	TRBD1	TRBJ1-1	TGTGCCAGCAGCTCAGGGACAGGGAGAATCCGCGCTGAAGCTTTCTTT	CASSSGTGRIRAEAFF
.	TRBV18	.	TRBJ1-5	TGTGCCAGCTCAAGCTATAATCAGCCCCAGCATTTT	CASSSYNQPQHF
.	TRBV18	TRBD1	TRBJ2-1	TGTGCCAGCTCACCACGCCGGGACAGGGGGTCTAATGAGCAGTTCTTC	CASSPRRDRGSNEQFF
.	TRBV18	TRBD1	TRBJ2-6	TGTGCCAGCTCACCACTCCGGGGACAGGGTGCTTCTGGGGCCAACGTCCTGACTTTC	CASSPLRGQGASGANVLTF
.	TRBV18	TRBD1	TRBJ2-7	TGTGCCAGCTCACCCTCGGGGCAGGGGGCATACGAGCAGTACTTC	CASSPSGQGAYEQYF
.	TRBV5-6	.	TRBJ1-6	TGTGCCAGCAGCTTTTCCGGGTTAGCCTCACCCCTCCACTTT	CASSFSGLASPLHF
.	TRBV6-5	TRBD1	TRBJ2-1	TGTGCCAGCAGTTCCTACAGGGGGGTCGCCTACAATGAGCAGTTCTTC	CASSSYRGVAYNEQFF
once	TRBV10-3	.	TRBJ1-1	TGTGCCATCAGCCAGGACAGTGCAGGGGCTTTCTTT	CAISQDSAGAFF
once	TRBV5-1	TRBD1	TRBJ2-2	TGCGCCAGCAGCTTAGCGGGACAGGGGGCTGTCGGGGAGCTGTTTTTT	CASSLAGQGAVGELFF
.	TRBV9	.	TRBJ1-2	TGTGCCAGCAGCGCATCCGGGACAAAGACCTTTGCTGGCTACACCTTC	CASSASGTKTFAGYTF
.	TRBV2	.	TRBJ2-4	TGTGCCAGCAGTGAACGGGGGTACATTCAGTACTTC	CASSERGYIQYF
.	TRBV3-1/TRBV3-2	TRBD2	TRBJ2-5	TGTGCCAGCAGCCGCCCCTCTCGGGGGGGCCGGGAGACCCAGTACTTC	CASSRPSRGGRETQYF
.	TRBV28	TRBD2	TRBJ2-1	TGTGCCAGCACCCTTAGCGGGGCGTACAATGAGCAGTTCTTC	CASTLSGAYNEQFF
.	TRBV5-6	.	TRBJ1-6	TGTGCCAGCAGCTTATGGGAGGCCTCCTATAATTCACCCCTCCACTTT	CASSLWEASYNSPLHF
.	TRBV7-2	TRBD2	TRBJ2-1	TGTGCCAGCAGCCCTAAGCCTAGCGGGGTTCCCCGAAGTGAGCAGTTCTTC	CASSPKPSGVPRSEQFF
.	TRBV9	.	TRBJ2-2	TGTGCCAGCAGCCCTAGGGGGGGCACCGGGGAGCTGTTTTTT	CASSPRGGTGELFF
once	TRBV6-5	TRBD1	TRBJ1-2	TGTGCCAGCAGTTACACCGGGACAGGGGACGGCTACACCTTC	CASSYTGTGDGYTF
once	TRBV6-5	TRBD1	TRBJ2-5	TGTGCCAGCAGTTACTCGACAGGGTCCCTACAAGAGACCCAGTACTTC	CASSYSTGSLQETQYF
.	TRBV25-1	.	TRBJ2-6	TGTGCCAGCAGTGGAGACTACAGTTCTGGGGCCAACGTCCTGACTTTC	CASSGDYSSGANVLTF
.	TRBV6-5	.	TRBJ1-1	TGTGCCAGCAAGGACAGTGGAAAATTGAACACTGAAGCTTTCTTT	CASKDSGKLNTEAFF
once	TRBV4-3	.	TRBJ1-1	TGCGCCAGCAGCCAAGATCGGGGGACGATCATGAACACTGAAGCTTTCTTT	CASSQDRGTIMNTEAFF
.	TRBV29-1	TRBD1	TRBJ1-2	TGCAGCGTTGACCGGGACAGGGATTCCGGCTACACCTTC	CSVDRDRDSGYTF
.	TRBV30	.	TRBJ1-1	TGTGCCTATTCCCTGCGGGACCGAGTCACTGAAGCTTTCTTT	CAYSLRDRVTEAFF
once	TRBV19	.	TRBJ1-5	TGTGCCAGTCACGGCCCAGGCAGTCCCGCTGATCAGCCCCAGCATTTT	CASHGPGSPADQPQHF
once	TRBV7-6	TRBD1	TRBJ1-6	TGTGCCAGCAGCTTGTCATACAGGGGGCGAAAGAATTCACCCCTCCACTTT	CASSLSYRGRKNSPLHF
.	TRBV3-1/TRBV3-2	TRBD1	TRBJ1-6	TGTGCCAGCAGCCTTCGACAGGGAGGTTCACCCCTCCACTTT	CASSLRQGGSPLHF
.	TRBV19	.	TRBJ2-1	TGTGCCAGTAGTAAGGGAGACAGGTCGAATCTAAATGAGCAGTTCTTC	CASSKGDRSNLNEQFF
.	TRBV7-2	TRBD1	TRBJ1-2	TGTGCCAGCAGCGTCCGGGACAGGGCGATTCGGGGCTACACCTTC	CASSVRDRAIRGYTF
.	TRBV4-2	.	TRBJ1-5	TGTGCCAGCAGCCGAGGGGGAGGGAATCAGCCCCAGCATTTT	CASSRGGGNQPQHF
.	TRBV2	.	TRBJ1-2	TGTGCCAGCAAGGAGGCTAACTATGGCTACACCTTC	CASKEANYGYTF
.	TRBV7-9	.	TRBJ1-1	TGTGCCAGCAGCTCGGGGCGGGGGGCACTGAACACTGAAGCTTTCTTT	CASSSGRGALNTEAFF
.	TRBV2	TRBD2	TRBJ2-1	TGTGCCAGCAAGCGGGAGGGACTAGCGAGATACTACCACAATGAGCAGTTCTTC	CASKREGLARYYHNEQFF
.	TRBV6-5	TRBD1	TRBJ1-4	TGTGCCAGCAGTTACGCCGGGACAGGGGCGCAAAAACTGTTTTTT	CASSYAGTGAQKLFF